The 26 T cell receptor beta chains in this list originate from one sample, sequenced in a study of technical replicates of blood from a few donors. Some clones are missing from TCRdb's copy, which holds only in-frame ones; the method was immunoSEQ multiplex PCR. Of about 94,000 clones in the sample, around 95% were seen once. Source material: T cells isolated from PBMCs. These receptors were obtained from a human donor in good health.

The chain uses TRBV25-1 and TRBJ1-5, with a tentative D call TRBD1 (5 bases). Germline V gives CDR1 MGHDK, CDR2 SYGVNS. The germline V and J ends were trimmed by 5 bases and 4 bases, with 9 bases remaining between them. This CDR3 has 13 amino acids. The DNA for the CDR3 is TGTGCCAGCAGTAGGGGTTTGAATCAGCCCCAGCATTTT. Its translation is CASSRGLNQPQHF.

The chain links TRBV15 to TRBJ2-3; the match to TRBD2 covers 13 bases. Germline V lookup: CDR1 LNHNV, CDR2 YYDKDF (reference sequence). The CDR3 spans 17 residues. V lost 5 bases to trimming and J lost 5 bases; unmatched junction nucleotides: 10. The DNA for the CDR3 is TGTGCCACCAGCGAATTTACTAGCGGGAGGGCCGGAGATACGCAGTATTTT. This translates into CATSEFTSGRAGDTQYF.

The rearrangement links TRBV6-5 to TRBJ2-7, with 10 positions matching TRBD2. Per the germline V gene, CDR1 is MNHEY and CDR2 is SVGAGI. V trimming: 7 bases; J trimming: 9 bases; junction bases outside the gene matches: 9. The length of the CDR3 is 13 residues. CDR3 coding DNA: TGTGCCAGCATAGCTAGCGGGAGTGGTTGGCAGTACTTC. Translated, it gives CASIASGSGWQYF.

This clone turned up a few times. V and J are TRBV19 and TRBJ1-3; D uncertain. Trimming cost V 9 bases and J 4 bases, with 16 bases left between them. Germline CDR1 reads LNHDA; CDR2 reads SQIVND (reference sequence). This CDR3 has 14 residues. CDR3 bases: TGTGCCAGCCAAGTGTCGCCTCGGGGAAACACCATATATTTT. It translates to CASQVSPRGNTIYF.

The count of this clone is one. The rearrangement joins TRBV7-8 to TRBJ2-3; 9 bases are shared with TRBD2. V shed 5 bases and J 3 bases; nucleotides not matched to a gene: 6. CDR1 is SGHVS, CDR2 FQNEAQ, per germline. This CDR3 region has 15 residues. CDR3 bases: TGTGCCAGCAGCCGCAGACTAGCGGAGACAGATACGCAGTATTTT. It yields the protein CASSRRLAETDTQYF.

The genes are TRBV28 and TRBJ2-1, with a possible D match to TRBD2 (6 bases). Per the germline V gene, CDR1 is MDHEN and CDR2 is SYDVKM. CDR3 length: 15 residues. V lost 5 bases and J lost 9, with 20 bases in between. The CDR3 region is CASSRGGYSPPEQFF. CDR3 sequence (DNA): TGTGCCAGCAGTCGTGGAGGGTACTCGCCTCCTGAGCAGTTCTTC.

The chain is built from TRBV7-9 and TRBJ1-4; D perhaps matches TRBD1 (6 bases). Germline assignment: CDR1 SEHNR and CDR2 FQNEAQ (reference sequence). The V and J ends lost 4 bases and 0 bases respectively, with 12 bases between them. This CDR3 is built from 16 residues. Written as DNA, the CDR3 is TGTGCCAGCAGCTCCTTCCGACAGGCAACTAATGAAAAACTGTTTTTT. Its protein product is CASSSFRQATNEKLFF.

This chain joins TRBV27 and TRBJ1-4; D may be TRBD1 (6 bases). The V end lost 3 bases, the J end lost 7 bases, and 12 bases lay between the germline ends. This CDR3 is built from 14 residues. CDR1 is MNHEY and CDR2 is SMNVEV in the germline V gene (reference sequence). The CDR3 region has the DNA TGTGCCAGCAGTTTCACAGGGTCTGGTGAAAAACTGTTTTTT. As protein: CASSFTGSGEKLFF.

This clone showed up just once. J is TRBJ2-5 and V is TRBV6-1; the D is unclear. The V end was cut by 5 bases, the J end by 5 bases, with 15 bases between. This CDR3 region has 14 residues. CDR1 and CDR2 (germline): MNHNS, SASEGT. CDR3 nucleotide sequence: TGTGCCAGCAGTTTAAGTGTTTTCGGGGAGACCCAGTACTTC. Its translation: CASSLSVFGETQYF.

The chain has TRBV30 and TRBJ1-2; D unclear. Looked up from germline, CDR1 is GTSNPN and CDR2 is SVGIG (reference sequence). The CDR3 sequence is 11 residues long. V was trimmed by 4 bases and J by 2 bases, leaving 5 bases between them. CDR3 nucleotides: TGTGCCTGGACACTAAACTATGGCTACACCTTC. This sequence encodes CAWTLNYGYTF.

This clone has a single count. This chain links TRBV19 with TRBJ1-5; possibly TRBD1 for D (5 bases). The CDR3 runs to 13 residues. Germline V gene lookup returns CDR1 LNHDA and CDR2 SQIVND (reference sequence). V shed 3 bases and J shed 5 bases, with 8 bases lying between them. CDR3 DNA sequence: TGTGCCAGTAGTATTGCGGGGGATCAGCCCCAGCATTTT. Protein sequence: CASSIAGDQPQHF.

The CDR3 sequence is CASSQVARQASETQYF. The CDR3 DNA is TGCGCCAGCAGCCAAGTAGCGAGACAGGCGTCTGAGACCCAGTACTTC. The chain carries TRBV4-1 and TRBJ2-5; D possibly corresponds to TRBD1 (6 bases). The CDR3 loop spans 16 amino acids. Looked up from germline, CDR1 is MGHRA and CDR2 is YSYEKL. V shed 1 base and J shed 5 bases, with 17 bases lying between them.

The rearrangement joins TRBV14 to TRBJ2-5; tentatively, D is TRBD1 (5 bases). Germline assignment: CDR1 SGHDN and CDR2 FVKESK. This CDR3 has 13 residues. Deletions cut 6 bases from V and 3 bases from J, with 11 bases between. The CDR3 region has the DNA TGTGCCAGCAGAAGGGGCCTAAAAGAGACCCAGTACTTC. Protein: CASRRGLKETQYF. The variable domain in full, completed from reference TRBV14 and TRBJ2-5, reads EAGVTQFPSHSVIEKGQTVTLRCDPISGHDNLYWYRRVMGKEIKFLLHFVKESKQDESGMPNNRFLAERTGGTYSTLKVQPAELEDSGVYFCASRRGLKETQYFGPGTRLLVL.

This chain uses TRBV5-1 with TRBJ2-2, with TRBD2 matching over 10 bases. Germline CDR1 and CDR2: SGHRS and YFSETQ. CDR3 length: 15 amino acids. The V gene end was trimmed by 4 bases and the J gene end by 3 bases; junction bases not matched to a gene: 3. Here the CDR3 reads CASSRSGGDTGELFF. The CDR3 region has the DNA TGCGCCAGCAGCCGGAGCGGGGGGGACACCGGGGAGCTGTTTTTT.

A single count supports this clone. CDR3 protein: CASSLAGGPYEQYF. CDR3 sequence (DNA): TGTGCCAGCAGCTTAGCGGGAGGGCCGTACGAGCAGTACTTC. The genes are TRBV28 and TRBJ2-7; the match to TRBD2 covers 11 bases. The germline V gene encodes CDR1 MDHEN and CDR2 SYDVKM. V lost 6 bases, J lost 4 bases, and 5 bases stayed unmatched. The CDR3 runs 14 residues.

The CDR3 region has the DNA TGTGCCACCAGCCGGGAGGGCGGCGGCTACGAGCAGTACTTC. Its translation is CATSREGGGYEQYF. The chain employs TRBV15 and TRBJ2-7, with 8 positions matching TRBD2. The CDR3 extends over 14 amino acids. CDR1 and CDR2 (germline): LNHNV, YYDKDF (reference sequence). Trimming took 5 bases from V and 3 from J; bases not matched to a gene: 6.

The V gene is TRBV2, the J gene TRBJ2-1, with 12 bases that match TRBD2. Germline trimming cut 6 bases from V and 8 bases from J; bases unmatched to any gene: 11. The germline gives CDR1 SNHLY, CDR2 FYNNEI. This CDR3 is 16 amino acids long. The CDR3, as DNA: TGTGCCAGCAGCGCGACTAGCGGGGGCCCCTGGGATGAGCAGTTCTTC. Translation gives CASSATSGGPWDEQFF. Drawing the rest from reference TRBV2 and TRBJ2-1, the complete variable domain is EPEVTQTPSHQVTQMGQEVILRCVPISNHLYFYWYRQILGQKVEFLVSFYNNEISEKSEIFDDQFSVERPDGSNFTLKIRSTKLEDSAMYFCASSATSGGPWDEQFFGPGTRLTVL.

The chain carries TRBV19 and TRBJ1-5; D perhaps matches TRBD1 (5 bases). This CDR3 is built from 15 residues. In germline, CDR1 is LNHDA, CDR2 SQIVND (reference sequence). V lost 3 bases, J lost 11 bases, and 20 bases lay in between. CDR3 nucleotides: TGTGCCAGTAGTATGGGGCGAGTTGGGGAATCAGCCCAGCATTTT. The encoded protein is CASSMGRVGESAQHF.

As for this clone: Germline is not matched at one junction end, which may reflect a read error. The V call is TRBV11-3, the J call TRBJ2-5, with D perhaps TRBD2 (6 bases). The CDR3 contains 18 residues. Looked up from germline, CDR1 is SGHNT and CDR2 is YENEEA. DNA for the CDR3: TGTGCCAGCAGCTTTCCGAATCGGGCGGGGCCTGACCAAGTGACCCAGTACTTC. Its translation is CASSFPNRAGPDQVTQYF. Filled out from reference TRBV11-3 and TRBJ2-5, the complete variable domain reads EAGVVQSPRYKIIEKKQPVAFWCNPISGHNTLYWYLQNLGQGPELLIRYENEEAVDDSQLPKDRFSAERLKGVDSTLKIQPAELGDSAVYLCASSFPNRAGPDQVTQYFGPGTRLLVL.

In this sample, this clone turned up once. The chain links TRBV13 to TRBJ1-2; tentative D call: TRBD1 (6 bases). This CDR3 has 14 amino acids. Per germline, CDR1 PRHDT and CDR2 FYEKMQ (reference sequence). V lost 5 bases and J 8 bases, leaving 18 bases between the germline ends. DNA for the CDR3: TGTGCCAGCAGCCCCCGGACAGTCCCCAGCGGCTACACCTTC. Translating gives CASSPRTVPSGYTF.

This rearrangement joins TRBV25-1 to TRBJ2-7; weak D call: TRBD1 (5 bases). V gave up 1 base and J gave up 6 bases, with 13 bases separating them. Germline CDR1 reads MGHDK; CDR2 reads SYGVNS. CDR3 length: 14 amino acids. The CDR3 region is CASSESGYRGEQYF. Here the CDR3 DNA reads TGTGCCAGCAGTGAATCAGGTTATAGGGGCGAGCAGTACTTC.

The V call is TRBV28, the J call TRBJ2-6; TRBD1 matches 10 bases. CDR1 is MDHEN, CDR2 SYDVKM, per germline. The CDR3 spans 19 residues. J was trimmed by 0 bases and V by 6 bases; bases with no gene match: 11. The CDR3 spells CASRGRTGGIHSGANVLTF. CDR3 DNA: TGTGCCAGCAGGGGCCGGACAGGGGGAATACACTCTGGGGCCAACGTCCTGACTTTC.

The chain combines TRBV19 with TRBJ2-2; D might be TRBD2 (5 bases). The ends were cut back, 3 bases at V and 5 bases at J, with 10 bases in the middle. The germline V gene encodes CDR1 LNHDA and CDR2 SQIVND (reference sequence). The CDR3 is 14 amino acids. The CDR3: CASSIFRRTGELFF. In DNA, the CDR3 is TGTGCCAGTAGTATTTTCAGGAGGACCGGGGAGCTGTTTTTT.

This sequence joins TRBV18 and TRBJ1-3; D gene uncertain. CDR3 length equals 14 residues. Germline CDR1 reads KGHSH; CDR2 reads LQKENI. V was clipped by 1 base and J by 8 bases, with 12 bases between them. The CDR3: CASSPLSALDTIYF. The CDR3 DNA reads TGTGCCAGCTCACCACTGAGTGCTTTAGACACCATATATTTT.

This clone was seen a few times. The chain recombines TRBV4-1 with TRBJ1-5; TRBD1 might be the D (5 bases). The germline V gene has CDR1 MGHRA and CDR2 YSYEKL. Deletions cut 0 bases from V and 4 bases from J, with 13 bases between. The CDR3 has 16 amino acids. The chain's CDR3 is CASSQEWRGGNQPQHF. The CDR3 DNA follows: TGCGCCAGCAGCCAAGAGTGGCGCGGGGGGAATCAGCCCCAGCATTTT.

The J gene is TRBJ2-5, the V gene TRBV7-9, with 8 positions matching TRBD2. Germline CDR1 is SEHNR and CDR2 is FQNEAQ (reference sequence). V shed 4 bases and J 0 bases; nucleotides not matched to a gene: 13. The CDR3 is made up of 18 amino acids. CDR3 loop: CASSSPWSGGKNQETQYF. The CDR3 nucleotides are TGTGCCAGCAGCTCCCCGTGGAGCGGGGGAAAGAACCAAGAGACCCAGTACTTC.